This T cell receptor beta chain was profiled in a study of cytomegalovirus exposure and HLA in healthy donors (dated by TCRdb to about 2017). About the full investigation: A later analysis indicated that the roughly 120 validation repertoires were generated on the platform also employed for the 670 or so repertoires of the first cohort. The study aimed to test whether cataloging public T cell receptors could reveal signatures of past pathogen exposure. A separate validation cohort of 90 to 150 different subjects was used in addition to the 666-subject first cohort. To predict cytomegalovirus infection status, the study combined high-throughput TCR immunosequencing, statistical association of individual TCRs with disease status, and machine learning.

The donors were included in the validation cohort of 120 subjects, a group kept apart from the roughly 730-subject first cohort. To prepare the library, the immunoSEQ multiplex PCR assay was applied. The published analysis was carried out like this. A statistical classification framework was developed to diagnose cytomegalovirus status using the catalog of TCR beta chain sequences. TCRdb limited this immuneACCESS table to in-frame rearrangements with V and J called. A share of clones is missing; checked studies link under half to unresolved V genes, and the rest is unexplained. V, J and clone size are those of that table, while D and trimming were read from the DNA. The sample table records 180,000 or so clones; more than 75% of these occur just once. The ten most abundant clones make up 1.4% of the sample. Note on this clone: It has no known antigen specificity. No per-base quality is available; no much larger clone lies one base away.

CDR1 and CDR2, per the germline V gene (reference sequence), are LNHDA and SQIVND. Measured from the cysteine to the phenylalanine, the CDR3 is 15 residues long. The kept DNA is CDR3 alone, 45 bases in frame from the first base. V is trimmed back by 5 bases and J by 0 bases, and the junction contains 4 bases that no gene match accounts for. Broad study findings and their caveats: A later analysis had no HLA typing for the validation cohort, so co-occurrence there was scored across all 110 or so repertoires. The classifier was reported to diagnose cytomegalovirus status with high specificity and sensitivity in both the original cohort and the validation cohort. A few of the identified cytomegalovirus-associated TCR beta chains were confirmed in vitro to be specific for cytomegalovirus antigens. According to the authors, the approach could potentially be generalized to other disease states and immunological phenotypes. Most TCR sequences were seen in very few donors, while some public TCRs were found in many individuals. In the study, approximately 160 TCR beta chains were listed as associated with cytomegalovirus. Of the cluster scores, roughly 95% were above 0 in a later analysis, which found that TCRs clustered in the first cohort also tended to co-occur in the 95 to 150 validation repertoires.

Sequenced sample: PBMCs. The chain uses TRBV19 and TRBJ1-5; 7 central nucleotides agree with TRBD1. This sequence was found in a woman in her twenties or thirties in good health and CMV-seronegative. The DNA sequence is TGTGCCAGTAGTCGGGACAGTCTTAGCAATCAGCCCCAGCATTTT. Translated, this is CASSRDSLSNQPQHF.